Below are 32 T cell receptor beta chains sequenced from a single sample in a study of cytomegalovirus exposure and HLA in healthy donors. PCR was performed using 60 Vbeta and 13 Jbeta primers. TCRdb keeps only in-frame clones here, not all; method: immunoSEQ multiplex PCR. The sample lists about 95,000 clones; roughly 80% were seen once. The sample comprised PBMCs. Receptor source: a man aged 30 to 45 in good health and CMV-seropositive.

This clone occurred once. The chain joins TRBV6-5 to TRBJ2-7; the match to TRBD1 covers 11 bases. In germline, CDR1 is MNHEY, CDR2 SVGAGI. The CDR3 consists of 16 residues. Unmatched junction bases numbered 9, after V lost 4 bases and J lost 4 bases. CDR3: CASSFSSGTGGYEQYF. The CDR3 region has the DNA TGTGCCAGCAGTTTCTCTTCCGGGACAGGGGGGTACGAGCAGTACTTC.

V gene TRBV6-5 combines with J gene TRBJ2-1, with 9 bases identical to TRBD1. CDR3 length: 13 amino acids. After removal of 6 bases from V and 8 bases from J, the junction contained 5 bases not matched to a gene. CDR1 is MNHEY and CDR2 is SVGAGI in the germline V gene. The CDR3 sequence: CASRYGTGYEQFF. CDR3 DNA sequence: TGTGCCAGCAGATACGGGACAGGGTATGAGCAGTTCTTC.

This CDR3 reads CASSLTAVNNEQFF. The CDR3 DNA reads TGTGCCAGTAGTCTTACAGCGGTAAACAATGAGCAGTTCTTC. The chain employs TRBV19 and TRBJ2-1; the D gene is possibly TRBD2 (5 bases). V was shortened by 5 bases and J by 5 bases, with 13 bases between the two germline ends. The V gene's germline CDR1 is LNHDA and CDR2 SQIVND (reference sequence). This CDR3 comprises 14 residues.

The chain combines TRBV25-1 with TRBJ2-3; D not certain. Trimming shortened V by 1 base and J by 0 bases, and 8 bases separated the two germline ends. The CDR3 consists of 15 residues. CDR1 is MGHDK and CDR2 is SYGVNS in the germline V gene. DNA for the CDR3: TGTGCCAGCAGTGAATCCCGGCGGAGCACAGATACGCAGTATTTT. The encoded protein is CASSESRRSTDTQYF.

The chain links TRBV29-1 to TRBJ2-7; TRBD1 is a possible D gene (5 bases). The CDR3 runs to 14 residues. In germline, CDR1 is SQVTM, CDR2 ANQGSEA. V was shortened by 3 bases and J by 0 bases, with 12 bases between the two germline ends. In DNA form, the CDR3 reads TGCAGCGTTGACGGGCAGGGCGACTCCTACGAGCAGTACTTC. Translating it yields CSVDGQGDSYEQYF.

About this clone: In the same sample, other DNA sequences code for this CDR3. The rearrangement links TRBV5-6 to TRBJ2-3; the D is unclear. Germline loops: CDR1 SGHDT, CDR2 YYEEEE. This CDR3 has 15 residues. Between the trimmed V and J ends, which lost 0 bases and 5 bases, there was a span of 13 bases. CDR3 DNA: TGTGCCAGCAGCTTGGTGGCTAGTGGAAGAGATACGCAGTATTTT. Translating it yields CASSLVASGRDTQYF.

In this sample, this clone turned up a few times. The chain recombines TRBV7-9 with TRBJ2-2; D ambiguous. The CDR3 has 14 amino acids. The V and J ends lost 6 bases and 1 base respectively, with 9 bases between them. The germline V gene has CDR1 SEHNR and CDR2 FQNEAQ (reference sequence). The CDR3 protein is CASRSLGNTGELFF. In nucleotides, the CDR3 is TGTGCCAGCAGGAGTCTAGGGAACACCGGGGAGCTGTTTTTT.

V gene TRBV2 combines with J gene TRBJ2-1; TRBD1 matches at 8 bases. Germline CDR1 reads SNHLY; CDR2 reads FYNNEI. Trimming cost V 6 bases and J 2 bases; bases outside gene matches: 6. There are 15 residues in the CDR3. The CDR3 region has the DNA TGTGCCAGCAGGGCCGGGACAGGAACCTACAATGAGCAGTTCTTC. As protein: CASRAGTGTYNEQFF.

The chain employs TRBV28 and TRBJ2-1; TRBD2 matches at 8 bases. Germline CDR1 is MDHEN and CDR2 is SYDVKM. The junction had 13 bases not matched to a gene; V was cut back by 5 bases and J by 7 bases. The CDR3 is 16 residues long. The CDR3 sequence is CASSLSSKRERNEQFF. In DNA, the CDR3 is TGTGCCAGCAGTCTGAGCTCCAAGCGGGAGAGGAATGAGCAGTTCTTC.

The chain combines TRBV7-6 with TRBJ2-1, with D possibly being TRBD2 (6 bases). In germline, CDR1 is SGHVS, CDR2 FNYEAQ. The CDR3 has 14 residues. With 5 bases removed from V and 5 bases from J, the gap between germline ends came to 13 bases. In DNA form, the CDR3 reads TGTGCCAGCAGCCGCGGGACGGTGAACAATGAGCAGTTCTTC. This sequence encodes CASSRGTVNNEQFF.

The chain is built from TRBV18 and TRBJ2-7, with 7 nucleotides matching TRBD1. Looked up from germline, CDR1 is KGHSH and CDR2 is LQKENI. The V segment lost 3 bases and the J segment 2 bases; nucleotides outside the gene matches: 16. The CDR3 has 18 amino acids. The DNA for the CDR3 is TGTGCCAGCTCACCCGAACCACAGGGGACCTCTTTTACCTACGAGCAGTACTTC. This translates into CASSPEPQGTSFTYEQYF.

The chain has TRBV10-1 and TRBJ1-1; no reliable D call. Germline CDR1 and CDR2: WNHNN and SYGVQD (reference sequence). This CDR3 comprises 15 residues. Between the trimmed V and J ends, which lost 0 bases and 0 bases, there was a span of 8 bases. CDR3 coding DNA: TGCGCCAGCAGTGAGTCCGGACTCATGAACACTGAAGCTTTCTTT. Translated: CASSESGLMNTEAFF.

The rearrangement links TRBV29-1 to TRBJ2-1; TRBD1 matches at 7 bases. CDR1 is SQVTM, CDR2 ANQGSEA, per germline. The CDR3 is 14 residues long. Germline trimming cut 3 bases from V and 2 bases from J; bases unmatched to any gene: 4. The DNA of the CDR3 is TGCAGCGTTGATCAAGGGACAGCCTACAATGAGCAGTTCTTC. Residues: CSVDQGTAYNEQFF.

Points on this clone: One end of the junction is discordant with germline, which a read error may explain. This chain links TRBV11-2 with TRBJ2-2; 9 bases agree with TRBD1. The CDR3 runs 14 residues. Germline values: CDR1 SGHAT, CDR2 FQNNGV. CDR3 DNA sequence: TGTGTCAGCAGAGGGACAGGGTACACCGGGGAGCTGTTTTTT. Translating gives CVSRGTGYTGELFF.

This clone was seen a handful of times. The chain is built from TRBV6-6 and TRBJ1-1, with no clear D. CDR1 is MNHNY, CDR2 SVGAGI, per germline (reference sequence). CDR3 length equals 13 residues. V was shortened by 0 bases and J by 1 base, with 3 bases between the two germline ends. Written as DNA, the CDR3 is TGTGCCAGCAGTTACTCAGCGAACACTGAAGCTTTCTTT. Protein product: CASSYSANTEAFF.

The chain couples TRBV5-4 to TRBJ2-3; 10 nucleotides line up with TRBD1. This CDR3 is built from 19 residues. Looked up from germline, CDR1 is SGHNT and CDR2 is YYREEE (reference sequence). V was pared by 2 bases and J by 1 base, with 13 bases of the junction left unmatched. The CDR3 coding sequence is TGTGCCAGCAGCTTCGTACCGGGACAGGGGCTCGGAGGCACAGATACGCAGTATTTT. This gives the protein CASSFVPGQGLGGTDTQYF.

The V gene is TRBV7-6, the J gene TRBJ2-7; 14 nucleotides line up with TRBD2. The CDR3 is made up of 15 amino acids. V lost 3 bases to trimming and J lost 5 bases; unmatched junction nucleotides: 3. The germline V gene encodes CDR1 SGHVS and CDR2 FNYEAQ. The CDR3 bases are TGTGCCAGCAGCTTGGGGACTAGCGGGAGCGACGAGCAGTACTTC. Translation gives CASSLGTSGSDEQYF.

CDR3 coding DNA: TGCGCCAGCAGCTGGGGCGCGGGAGGAGATGAGCAGTTCTTC. As protein: CASSWGAGGDEQFF. The chain recombines TRBV5-1 with TRBJ2-1; 8 bases are shared with TRBD2. V was clipped by 3 bases and J by 8 bases; unmatched bases: 7. CDR1 SGHRS and CDR2 YFSETQ come from the germline V gene. The CDR3 spans 14 residues. The entire variable domain, with the rest obtained from reference TRBV5-1 and TRBJ2-1, is as follows: KAGVTQTPRYLIKTRGQQVTLSCSPISGHRSVSWYQQTPGQGLQFLFEYFSETQRNKGNFPGRFSGRQFSNSRSEMNVSTLELGDSALYLCASSWGAGGDEQFFGPGTRLTVL.

This clone showed up just once. The chain has TRBV29-1 and TRBJ2-7; 8 bases align to TRBD2. Germline V gives CDR1 SQVTM, CDR2 ANQGSEA. The CDR3 sequence is 15 residues long. V shed 6 bases, J shed 6 bases, and the junction held 16 bases outside the gene matches. CDR3 sequence reads: CSVHGGGHGFSEQYF. CDR3 DNA: TGCAGCGTGCATGGCGGGGGGCACGGATTCTCCGAGCAGTACTTC.

This rearrangement joins TRBV5-4 to TRBJ2-1, with TRBD2 matching over 11 bases. Germline-derived CDR1 and CDR2 are SGHNT and YYREEE (reference sequence). The CDR3 is 16 amino acids. J gave up 6 bases and V 0 bases, and 5 bases lay outside the gene matches. CDR3 amino acids: CASSLGGTSGSNEQFF. The CDR3 nucleotides read TGTGCCAGCAGCTTGGGAGGGACTAGCGGCTCCAATGAGCAGTTCTTC.

As DNA, the CDR3 is TGTGCCAGCAGTTACGGGACAGGGAGACGATATGGCTACACCTTC. Its protein is CASSYGTGRRYGYTF. V gene TRBV6-5 combines with J gene TRBJ1-2, with 9 positions matching TRBD1. Germline CDR1 is MNHEY and CDR2 is SVGAGI. This CDR3 is built from 15 residues. Germline trimming cut 2 bases from V and 5 bases from J; bases unmatched to any gene: 6.

J is TRBJ2-1 and V is TRBV7-7; 10 nucleotides match TRBD2. The V and J ends lost 5 bases and 7 bases, in that order; junction bases with no gene match: 14. The CDR3 consists of 17 residues. Looked up from germline, CDR1 is SSHAT and CDR2 is FNYEAQ (reference sequence). Here the CDR3 DNA reads TGTGCCAGCAGCCTCGCTAGCGGGAGCGCCTTAGGGAATGAGCAGTTCTTC. This sequence encodes CASSLASGSALGNEQFF.

The chain is built from TRBV11-1 and TRBJ2-2, with D maybe TRBD1 (7 bases). This CDR3 spans 17 amino acids. V was pared by 5 bases and J by 6 bases, with 22 bases between. Germline V gene data show CDR1 as SGHAT and CDR2 as FQDESV (reference sequence). The CDR3 protein is CASSPGERTGMSGELFF. The CDR3, as DNA: TGTGCCAGCAGCCCGGGGGAGAGGACAGGAATGTCCGGGGAGCTGTTTTTT.

V is TRBV14 and J is TRBJ2-5; 10 positions agree with TRBD2. V shed 1 base and J 2 bases; nucleotides not matched to a gene: 7. CDR3 length: 17 residues. The germline CDR1 and CDR2 sequences are SGHDN and FVKESK. As DNA, the CDR3 is TGTGCCAGCAGCCAAGGCCCGGGACTAGCGAAACAAGAGACCCAGTACTTC. It translates to CASSQGPGLAKQETQYF.

The rearrangement uses TRBV5-5 and TRBJ1-5; maybe TRBD1 (6 bases). The CDR3 is 15 amino acids. Trimming stripped 0 bases from V and 0 bases from J, with 7 bases between. Germline CDR1 SGHKS, CDR2 YYEKEE (reference sequence). The CDR3 DNA sequence: TGTGCCAGCAGCTTGGAGACAGGTAGCAATCAGCCCCAGCATTTT. Its protein is CASSLETGSNQPQHF.

The V call is TRBV7-8, the J call TRBJ2-3; 7 nucleotides agree with TRBD2. Germline values: CDR1 SGHVS, CDR2 FQNEAQ. V dropped 4 bases and J dropped 8; count of bases not matched to a gene: 9. CDR3 length: 14 residues. CDR3 amino acids: CASSWEGRIVTQYF. The CDR3 nucleotides read TGTGCCAGCAGCTGGGAGGGCCGAATCGTTACGCAGTATTTT.

This clone came up a few times. J is TRBJ1-1 and V is TRBV5-1; D uncertain. V was pared by 0 bases and J by 3 bases, with 6 bases between. CDR1 SGHRS and CDR2 YFSETQ come from the germline V gene. The length of the CDR3 is 13 residues. DNA of the CDR3: TGCGCCAGCAGCTTGGTGGTAGACACTGAAGCTTTCTTT. Protein sequence: CASSLVVDTEAFF.

The chain links TRBV6-5 to TRBJ2-7, with 8 bases that match TRBD2. V shed 8 bases, J shed 1 base, and the junction held 10 bases outside the gene matches. The CDR3 sequence is 15 residues long. Germline V CDR1 and CDR2: MNHEY, SVGAGI. CDR3 in DNA: TGTGCCAGCTTAAATTGGGTAGCGGGGTCCTACGAGCAGTACTTC. Residues: CASLNWVAGSYEQYF.

This chain links TRBV6-5 with TRBJ2-7; no definite D call. CDR3 length: 15 amino acids. CDR1 and CDR2 from the germline V gene are MNHEY and SVGAGI. V lost 0 bases and J 3 bases, leaving 12 bases between the germline ends. The DNA of the CDR3 is TGTGCCAGCAGTTACTCCGCCAGAGGATTCTACGAGCAGTACTTC. The encoded protein is CASSYSARGFYEQYF.

The chain is built from TRBV11-2 and TRBJ2-5; unclear D gene. The J call may be incorrect, as the DNA end agrees better with TRBJ2-7. The CDR3 sequence is 13 residues long. The germline gives CDR1 SGHAT, CDR2 FQNNGV. The CDR3 sequence is CASSLLNPYEQYF. CDR3 DNA sequence: TGTGCCAGCAGCCTTTTGAACCCCTACGAGCAGTACTTC.

This clone showed up just a few times. V gene TRBV7-2 combines with J gene TRBJ2-7, with 8 bases matching TRBD1. The CDR3 has 14 amino acids. Germline V CDR1 and CDR2: SGHTA, FQGNSA. V was clipped by 1 base and J by 5 bases; unmatched bases: 4. The CDR3 is CASSLEARGHEQYF. In DNA form, the CDR3 reads TGTGCCAGCAGCTTAGAAGCCAGGGGGCACGAGCAGTACTTC.

This chain uses TRBV5-1 with TRBJ2-5, with 10 positions matching TRBD1. The CDR3 runs 15 residues. CDR1 and CDR2 (germline): SGHRS, YFSETQ. J was trimmed by 3 bases and V by 4 bases; bases with no gene match: 6. The CDR3 region has the DNA TGCGCCAGCAGCCTGACAGGGGGCAGGGAAGAGACCCAGTACTTC. Its translation is CASSLTGGREETQYF.